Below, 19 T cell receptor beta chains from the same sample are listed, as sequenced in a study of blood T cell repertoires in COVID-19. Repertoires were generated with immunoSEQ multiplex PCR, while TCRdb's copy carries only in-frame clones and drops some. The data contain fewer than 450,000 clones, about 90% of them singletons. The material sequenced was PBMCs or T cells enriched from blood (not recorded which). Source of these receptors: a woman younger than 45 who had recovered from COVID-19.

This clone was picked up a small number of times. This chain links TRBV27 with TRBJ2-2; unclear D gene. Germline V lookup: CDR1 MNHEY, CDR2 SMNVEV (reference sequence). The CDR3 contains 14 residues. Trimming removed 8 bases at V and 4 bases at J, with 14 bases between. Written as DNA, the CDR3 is TGTGCCAGCCGCGGCTGGGTGGGCACCGGGGAGCTGTTTTTT. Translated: CASRGWVGTGELFF.

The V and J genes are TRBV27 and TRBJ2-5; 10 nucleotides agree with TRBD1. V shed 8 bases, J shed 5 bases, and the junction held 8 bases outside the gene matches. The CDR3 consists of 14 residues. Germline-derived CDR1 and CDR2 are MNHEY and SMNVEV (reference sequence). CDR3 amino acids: CASGRDRGWETQYF. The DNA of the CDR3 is TGTGCCAGCGGCCGGGACAGGGGTTGGGAGACCCAGTACTTC.

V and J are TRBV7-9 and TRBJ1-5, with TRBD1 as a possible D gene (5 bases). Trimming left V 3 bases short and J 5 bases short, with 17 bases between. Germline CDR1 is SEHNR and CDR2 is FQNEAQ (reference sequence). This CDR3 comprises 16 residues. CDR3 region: CASSFGHGRLDQPQHF. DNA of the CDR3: TGTGCCAGCAGCTTTGGACACGGTCGGTTGGATCAGCCCCAGCATTTT.

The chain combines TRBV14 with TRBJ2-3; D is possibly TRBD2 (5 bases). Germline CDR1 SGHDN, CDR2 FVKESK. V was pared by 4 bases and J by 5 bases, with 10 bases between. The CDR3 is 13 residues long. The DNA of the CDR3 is TGTGCCAGCAGCCGTCAGGCGGGAGATACGCAGTATTTT. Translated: CASSRQAGDTQYF.

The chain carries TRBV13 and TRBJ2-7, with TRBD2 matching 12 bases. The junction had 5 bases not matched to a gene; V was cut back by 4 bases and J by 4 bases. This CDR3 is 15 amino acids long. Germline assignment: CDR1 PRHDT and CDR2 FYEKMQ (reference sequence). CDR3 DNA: TGTGCCAGCAGCTCCCCTAGCGGGGGGGCGTACGAGCAGTACTTC. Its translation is CASSSPSGGAYEQYF.

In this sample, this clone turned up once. The chain's CDR3 is CAMKTGPGTGELFF. DNA for the CDR3: TGCGCCATGAAGACAGGGCCGGGCACCGGGGAGCTGTTTTTT. The rearrangement uses TRBV5-1 and TRBJ2-2; 7 nucleotides line up with TRBD1. The J segment lost 4 bases and the V segment lost 9 bases, leaving 9 bases of the junction unmatched. Germline V lookup: CDR1 SGHRS, CDR2 YFSETQ. This CDR3 has 14 amino acids.

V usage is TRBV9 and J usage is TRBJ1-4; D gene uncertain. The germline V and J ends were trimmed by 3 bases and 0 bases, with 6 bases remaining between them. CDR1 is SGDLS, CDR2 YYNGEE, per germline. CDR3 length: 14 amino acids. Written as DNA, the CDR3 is TGTGCCAGCAGCGCACTGGCAACTAATGAAAAACTGTTTTTT. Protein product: CASSALATNEKLFF.

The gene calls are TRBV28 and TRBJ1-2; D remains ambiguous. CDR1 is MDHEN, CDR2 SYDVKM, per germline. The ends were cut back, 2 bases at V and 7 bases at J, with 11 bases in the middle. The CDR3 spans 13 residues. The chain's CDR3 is CASSLNGEAGYTF. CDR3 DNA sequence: TGTGCCAGCAGTTTAAATGGGGAGGCTGGCTACACCTTC.

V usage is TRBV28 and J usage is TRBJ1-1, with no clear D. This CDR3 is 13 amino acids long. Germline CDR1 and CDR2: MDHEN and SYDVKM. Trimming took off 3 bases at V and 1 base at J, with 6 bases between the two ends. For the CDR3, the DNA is TGTGCCAGCAGTTTTGGTAGGAACACTGAAGCTTTCTTT. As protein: CASSFGRNTEAFF. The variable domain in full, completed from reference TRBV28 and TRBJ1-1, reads DVKVTQSSRYLVKRTGEKVFLECVQDMDHENMFWYRQDPGLGLRLIYFSYDVKMKEKGDIPEGYSVSREKKERFSLILESASTNQTSMYLCASSFGRNTEAFFGQGTRLTVV.

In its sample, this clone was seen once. For the CDR3, the DNA is TGTGCCAGCTCCGCCGGAACCAAGACTAACTACAATGAGCAGTTCTTC. Translated: CASSAGTKTNYNEQFF. The chain recombines TRBV7-9 with TRBJ2-1; possible D gene TRBD2, 5 bases. CDR1 is SEHNR, CDR2 FQNEAQ, per germline (reference sequence). This CDR3 region has 16 residues. V dropped 8 bases and J dropped 3 bases, with 20 bases sitting between them.

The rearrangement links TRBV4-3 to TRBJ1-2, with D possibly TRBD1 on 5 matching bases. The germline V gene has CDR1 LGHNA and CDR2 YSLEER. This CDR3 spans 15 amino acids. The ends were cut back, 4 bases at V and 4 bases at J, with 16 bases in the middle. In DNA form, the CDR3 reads TGCGCCAGCAGCCGGGGGAGGTTGGGCTCCTATGGCTACACCTTC. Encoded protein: CASSRGRLGSYGYTF.

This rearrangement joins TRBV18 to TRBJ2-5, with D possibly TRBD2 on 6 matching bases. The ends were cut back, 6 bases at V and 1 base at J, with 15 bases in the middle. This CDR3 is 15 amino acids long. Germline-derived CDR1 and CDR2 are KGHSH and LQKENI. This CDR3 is CASSLYGRGQETQYF. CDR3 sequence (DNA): TGTGCCAGCTCTCTATACGGGCGGGGCCAAGAGACCCAGTACTTC.

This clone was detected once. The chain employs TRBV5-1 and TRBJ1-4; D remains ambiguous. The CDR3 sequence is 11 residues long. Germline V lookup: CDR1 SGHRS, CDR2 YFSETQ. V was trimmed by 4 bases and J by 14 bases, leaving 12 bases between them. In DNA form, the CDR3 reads TGCGCCAGCAGCCTCGGACGGGGTCTGTTTTTT. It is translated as CASSLGRGLFF. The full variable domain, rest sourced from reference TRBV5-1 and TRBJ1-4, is KAGVTQTPRYLIKTRGQQVTLSCSPISGHRSVSWYQQTPGQGLQFLFEYFSETQRNKGNFPGRFSGRQFSNSRSEMNVSTLELGDSALYLCASSLGRGLFFGSGTQLSVL.

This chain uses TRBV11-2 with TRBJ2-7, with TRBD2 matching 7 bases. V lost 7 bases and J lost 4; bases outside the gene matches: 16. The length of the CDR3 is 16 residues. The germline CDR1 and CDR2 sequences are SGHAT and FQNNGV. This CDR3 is CASTLGEGHFGYEQYF. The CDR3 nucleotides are TGTGCCAGCACCCTGGGGGAGGGGCATTTCGGGTACGAGCAGTACTTC. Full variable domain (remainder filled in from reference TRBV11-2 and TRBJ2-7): EAGVAQSPRYKIIEKRQSVAFWCNPISGHATLYWYQQILGQGPKLLIQFQNNGVVDDSQLPKDRFSAERLKGVDSTLKIQPAKLEDSAVYLCASTLGEGHFGYEQYFGPGTRLTVT.

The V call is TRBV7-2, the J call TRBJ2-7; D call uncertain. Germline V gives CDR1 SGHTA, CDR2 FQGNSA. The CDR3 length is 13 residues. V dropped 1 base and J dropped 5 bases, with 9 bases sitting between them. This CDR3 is CASSLGPLDEQYF. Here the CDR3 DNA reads TGTGCCAGCAGCTTAGGGCCATTGGACGAGCAGTACTTC.

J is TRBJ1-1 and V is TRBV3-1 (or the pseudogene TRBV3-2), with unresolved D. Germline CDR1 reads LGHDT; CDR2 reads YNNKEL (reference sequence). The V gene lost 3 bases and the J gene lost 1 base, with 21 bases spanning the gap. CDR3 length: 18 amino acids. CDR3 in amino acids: CASSHLFGRIGRNTEAFF. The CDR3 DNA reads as TGTGCCAGCAGCCACCTCTTTGGCCGGATAGGGAGGAACACTGAAGCTTTCTTT.

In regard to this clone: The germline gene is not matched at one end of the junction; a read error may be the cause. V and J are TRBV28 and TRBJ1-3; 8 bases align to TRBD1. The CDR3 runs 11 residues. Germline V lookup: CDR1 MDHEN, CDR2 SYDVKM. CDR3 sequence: CASSTPGQVRF. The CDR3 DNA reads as TGTGCCAGCAGTACTCCGGGACAGGTCCGTTTT.

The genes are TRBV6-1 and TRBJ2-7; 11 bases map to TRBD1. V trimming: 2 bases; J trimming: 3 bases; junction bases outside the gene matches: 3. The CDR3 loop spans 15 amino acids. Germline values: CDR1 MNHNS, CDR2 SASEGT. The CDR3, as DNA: TGTGCCAGCAGTGAATCCGGGACAGGGGGCTACGAGCAGTACTTC. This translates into CASSESGTGGYEQYF.

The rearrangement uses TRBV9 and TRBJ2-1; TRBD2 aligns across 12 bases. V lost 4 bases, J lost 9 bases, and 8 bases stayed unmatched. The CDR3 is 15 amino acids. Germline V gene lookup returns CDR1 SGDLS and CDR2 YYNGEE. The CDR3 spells CASSPRTSGVTEQFF. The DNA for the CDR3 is TGTGCCAGCAGCCCTCGGACTAGCGGGGTCACTGAGCAGTTCTTC.